These T cell receptor beta chains were read from a single sample in a study of CD8 T cells in ankylosing spondylitis. TCRdb reanalysed the 5' RACE reads using MiXCR and keeps one entry per CDR3 protein. The sample yields roughly 700,000 distinct CDR3 sequences, 15% to 20% seen once. Sequencing input: blood, either unsorted or a sorted T cell fraction (not recorded which). The origin of the receptors is a male donor with ankylosing spondylitis. Each CDR3 is given with its conserved first and last residue. A D gene is named only where the DNA matches it firmly. Clone size appears in some rows only: once, few, many, or a class for an expanded clone.

15,few,TRBV4-3,TRBD2,TRBJ2-7,CASSQDLAGEYEQYF,TGCGCCAGCAGCCAGGATTTAGCGGGAGAATACGAGCAGTACTTC
14,few,TRBV12-3/TRBV12-4,-,TRBJ1-1,CASSRGGRDTEAFF,TGTGCCAGCAGCCGCGGGGGGAGGGACACTGAAGCTTTCTTT
14,-,TRBV3-1,TRBD1,TRBJ1-2,CASSHQTGDYGYTF,TGTGCCAGCAGCCATCAAACAGGGGACTATGGCTACACCTTC
13,-,TRBV30,-,TRBJ2-1,CAWSVLSYNEQFF,TGTGCCTGGAGTGTTCTCTCCTACAATGAGCAGTTCTTC
13,-,TRBV10-3,-,TRBJ2-5,CAISERGSQTQYF,TGTGCCATCAGTGAGAGAGGGTCCCAGACCCAGTACTTC
15,-,TRBV9,-,TRBJ1-6,CASSVLPTYNSPLHF,TGTGCCAGCAGCGTACTCCCGACCTATAATTCACCCCTCCACTTT
16,-,TRBV7-9,-,TRBJ2-5,CASRKGGSATQETQYF,TGTGCCAGCAGGAAAGGAGGTAGCGCCACACAAGAGACCCAGTACTTC
14,few,TRBV20-1,-,TRBJ2-5,CSARVVRGTETQYF,TGCAGTGCTAGAGTTGTTAGGGGAACAGAGACCCAGTACTTC
14,few,TRBV20-1,-,TRBJ2-1,CSARELGRYNEQFF,TGCAGTGCTAGAGAACTGGGGCGCTACAATGAGCAGTTCTTC
14,-,TRBV5-1,TRBD1,TRBJ1-1,CASSFGQGKAEAFF,TGCGCCAGCAGCTTTGGACAGGGCAAGGCTGAAGCTTTCTTT
14,-,TRBV5-1,TRBD1,TRBJ1-4,CASRRTGPGEKLFF,TGCGCCAGCAGACGGACAGGACCGGGTGAAAAACTGTTTTTT
15,-,TRBV7-7,-,TRBJ2-5,CASSRSLGVGETQYF,TGTGCTAGCAGCCGCAGCCTCGGGGTGGGGGAGACCCAGTACTTC
16,-,TRBV4-2,TRBD2,TRBJ2-2,CASSRGGTLNTGELFF,TGTGCCAGCAGCCGGGGGGGGACTCTGAACACCGGGGAGCTGTTTTTT
11,many,TRBV11-2,-,TRBJ2-5,CASSPKETQYF,TGTGCCAGCAGCCCCAAAGAGACCCAGTACTTC
17,-,TRBV20-1,TRBD1,TRBJ2-1,CSARAYVGQERYNEQFF,TGCAGTGCTAGAGCCTACGTCGGACAGGAGAGATACAATGAGCAGTTCTTC
14,few,TRBV5-1,-,TRBJ1-1,CASSSSGAGAEAFF,TGCGCCAGCAGTTCGTCGGGGGCCGGGGCTGAAGCTTTCTTT
15,-,TRBV7-3,-,TRBJ2-1,CASSPRGQSYNEQFF,TGTGCCAGCAGCCCCCGCGGACAGTCCTACAATGAGCAGTTCTTC
12,few,TRBV2,-,TRBJ2-1,CASSVWEYEQFF,TGTGCCAGCAGTGTATGGGAATATGAGCAGTTCTTC
14,few,TRBV6-1,-,TRBJ2-3,CASSESFLEDTQYF,TGTGCCAGCAGTGAATCGTTTCTAGAAGATACGCAGTATTTT
16,few,TRBV3-1,TRBD2,TRBJ2-7,CASSRRVAGMLYEQYF,TGTGCCAGCAGCCGAAGGGTAGCGGGAATGCTCTACGAGCAGTACTTC
13,-,TRBV7-3,-,TRBJ2-5,CASSYGRGETQYF,TGTGCCAGCAGCTACGGAAGGGGAGAGACCCAGTACTTC
17,-,TRBV3-1,-,TRBJ1-1,CASSQEFSLPGDTEAFF,TGTGCCAGCAGCCAAGAGTTTTCTCTCCCAGGGGACACTGAAGCTTTCTTT
13,few,TRBV6-2/TRBV6-3,TRBD1,TRBJ1-1,CASSLRGHTEAFF,TGTGCCAGCAGTCTCAGGGGGCACACTGAAGCTTTCTTT
13,many,TRBV7-2,TRBD1,TRBJ1-1,CASSLGQLPEAFF,TGTGCCAGCAGCTTGGGACAGCTACCTGAAGCTTTCTTT
15,-,TRBV16,-,TRBJ1-5,CASSRTDLKGQPQHF,TGTGCCAGCAGCCGTACTGACCTAAAGGGACAGCCCCAGCATTTT
13,-,TRBV20-1,-,TRBJ2-3,CSAPGASTDTQYF,TGCAGTGCCCCCGGGGCCTCCACAGATACGCAGTATTTT
19,few,TRBV6-1,TRBD1,TRBJ2-2,CASRPTALGQGAVTGELFF,TGTGCCAGCAGACCCACCGCCCTTGGACAGGGGGCGGTCACCGGGGAGCTGTTTTTT
17,-,TRBV3-1,TRBD2,TRBJ2-2,CASSQGGLAGATGELFF,TGTGCCAGCAGCCAGGGGGGACTAGCGGGAGCCACCGGGGAGCTGTTTTTT
18,few,TRBV4-1,TRBD1,TRBJ2-1,CASSQVQSGQPSYNEQFF,TGCGCCAGCAGCCAAGTCCAATCGGGACAGCCCTCCTACAATGAGCAGTTCTTC
12,few,TRBV9,-,TRBJ2-1,CASSSGWDEQFF,TGTGCCAGCAGCTCAGGTTGGGATGAGCAGTTCTTC
12,-,TRBV10-2,-,TRBJ2-3,CASSEQGGTQYF,TGCGCCAGCAGCGAACAGGGAGGTACGCAGTATTTT
13,-,TRBV27,-,TRBJ1-2,CASTADFNYGYTF,TGTGCCAGCACTGCGGACTTCAACTATGGCTACACCTTC
15,few,TRBV9,TRBD2,TRBJ2-1,CASSNLAGVVEEQFF,TGTGCCAGCAGCAACCTAGCGGGAGTCGTGGAAGAGCAGTTCTTC
13,-,TRBV18,-,TRBJ2-7,CASSPRWNYEQYF,TGTGCCAGCTCACCAAGGTGGAACTACGAGCAGTACTTC
14,many,TRBV5-6,TRBD1,TRBJ2-7,CASSAGTGTYEQYF,TGTGCCAGCAGCGCCGGGACAGGGACCTACGAGCAGTACTTC
19,-,TRBV3-1,-,TRBJ2-3,CASSQDPRTRKRGTDTQYF,TGTGCCAGCAGCCAAGATCCGAGGACAAGGAAGAGGGGCACAGATACGCAGTATTTT
15,-,TRBV5-1,TRBD1,TRBJ2-5,CASIAGTGLEKTQYF,TGCGCCAGCATAGCCGGGACAGGGTTAGAAAAGACCCAGTACTTC
13,-,TRBV10-3,-,TRBJ1-2,CAISEAGNYGYTF,TGTGCCATCAGTGAAGCAGGGAACTATGGCTACACCTTC
13,-,TRBV28,TRBD1,TRBJ1-4,CAISGTGIEKLFF,TGTGCCATTTCCGGGACAGGGATTGAAAAACTGTTTTTT
16,-,TRBV4-3,-,TRBJ1-1,CASSQDGGYMNTEAFF,TGCGCCAGCAGCCAAGATGGCGGTTACATGAACACTGAAGCTTTCTTT
15,many,TRBV12-3/TRBV12-4,TRBD1,TRBJ2-7,CASSRSGTGSYEQYF,TGTGCCAGCAGTCGATCCGGGACAGGGAGTTACGAGCAGTACTTC
16,-,TRBV4-3,-,TRBJ1-3,CASSQDYRSSGNTIYF,TGCGCCAGCAGCCAAGATTACAGGAGCTCTGGAAACACCATATATTTT
16,few,TRBV7-9,TRBD2,TRBJ2-3,CASSSRTSGFTDTQYF,TGTGCCAGCAGCTCCCGGACTAGCGGCTTCACAGATACGCAGTATTTT
13,-,TRBV4-3,-,TRBJ1-4,CASSQDFGEKLFF,TGCGCCAGCAGCCAAGATTTCGGAGAAAAACTGTTTTTT
16,-,TRBV4-3,TRBD1,TRBJ1-2,CASSQAPTGELNGYTF,TGCGCCAGCAGCCAAGCGCCGACAGGGGAGTTGAATGGCTACACCTTC
14,-,TRBV12-3/TRBV12-4,TRBD1,TRBJ1-1,CASSLGQGWTEAFF,TGTGCCAGCAGTTTAGGACAGGGGTGGACTGAAGCTTTCTTT
15,-,TRBV18,-,TRBJ1-5,CASSPAPGSHQPQHF,TGTGCCAGCTCACCTGCTCCAGGGAGCCATCAGCCCCAGCATTTT
15,few,TRBV12-3/TRBV12-4,TRBD1,TRBJ2-1,CASTHPGTGDNEQFF,TGTGCCAGCACCCACCCCGGGACAGGGGACAATGAGCAGTTCTTC
15,few,TRBV7-9,TRBD2,TRBJ2-4,CASSTKLAGANIQYF,TGTGCCAGCAGCACGAAACTAGCGGGAGCGAACATTCAGTACTTC
13,many,TRBV29-1,-,TRBJ2-7,CSVEDAASYEQYF,TGCAGCGTTGAAGATGCGGCATCCTACGAGCAGTACTTC
18,few,TRBV28,TRBD2,TRBJ2-7,CASSPLGGVAGSSYEQYF,TGTGCCAGCAGTCCCTTAGGTGGGGTAGCGGGTAGCTCCTACGAGCAGTACTTC
15,-,TRBV20-1,TRBD2,TRBJ2-5,CSATPGSGGRETQYF,TGCAGTGCTACCCCTGGTAGCGGGGGGCGAGAGACCCAGTACTTC